This TCR beta chain comes out of a study of identical twins. Regarding the study as a whole: Out-of-frame alpha sequences shared between twins exhibited an excess of low generation probability. Beta out-of-frame sequences showed weaker excess twin sharing.

CDR1 LGHNA and CDR2 YSLEER come from the germline V gene. Trimming stripped 0 bases from V and 0 bases from J, with 9 bases between. CDR3 size: 17 residues. With respect to this clonotype: The antigen is not known.

It was template switching that added a universal primer site, and there were unique molecular identifiers on the cDNA. TCRdb independently ran MiXCR on the 5' RACE reads; one entry per CDR3 protein. The sample gives approximately 230,000 distinct CDR3 sequences, under 8.5% of which show up once; less than 15% is in the top ten. These data were likewise used in another study, on T cells expressing NK-cell markers.

Source material: CD8+ T cells sorted from blood. The chain employs TRBV4-3 and TRBJ2-6, with D hard to call. This clonotype originated in a woman aged 18-30 years in good health. This CDR3 reads CASSQENLDSGANVLTF. In DNA, the CDR3 is TGCGCCAGCAGCCAAGAAAACCTGGACTCTGGGGCCAACGTCCTGACTTTC.